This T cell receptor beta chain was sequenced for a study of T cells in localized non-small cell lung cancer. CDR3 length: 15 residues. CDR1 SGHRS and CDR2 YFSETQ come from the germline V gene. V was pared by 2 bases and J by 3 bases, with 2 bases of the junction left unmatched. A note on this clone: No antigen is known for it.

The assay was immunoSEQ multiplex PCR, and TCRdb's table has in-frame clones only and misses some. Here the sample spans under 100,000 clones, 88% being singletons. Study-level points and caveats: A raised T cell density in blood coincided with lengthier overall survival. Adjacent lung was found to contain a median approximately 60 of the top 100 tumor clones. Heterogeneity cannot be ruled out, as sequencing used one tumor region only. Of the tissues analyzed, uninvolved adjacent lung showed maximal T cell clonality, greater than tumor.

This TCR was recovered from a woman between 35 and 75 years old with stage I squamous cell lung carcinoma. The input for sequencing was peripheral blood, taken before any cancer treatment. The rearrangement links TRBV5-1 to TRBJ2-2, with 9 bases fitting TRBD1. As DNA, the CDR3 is TGCGCCAGCAGCTTCACAGGGGGCGACACCGGGGAGCTGTTTTTT. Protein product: CASSFTGGDTGELFF.